This TCR beta chain was profiled in a study of T cell responses to AZD1222 COVID-19 vaccine. Study-wide points: It was only five to seven AZD1222 recipients who were seropositive at baseline. Donors were chiefly white British, with a greater number of females, and clonal diversity was perhaps underestimated.

This clone was recorded only once. Antigen: not known. Some clones are missing from TCRdb's copy, which holds only in-frame ones; the method was immunoSEQ multiplex PCR. The data hold under 200,000 clones, with roughly nine tenths observed a single time. Trimming removed 0 bases at V and 7 bases at J, with 15 bases between. The CDR3 loop spans 16 amino acids. From germline, CDR1 is LNHNV and CDR2 YYDKDF (reference sequence). Sequencing used peripheral blood, obtained 28 days after the second AZD1222 dose. The receptor comes from an adult who received the AZD1222 COVID-19 vaccine. V and J are TRBV15 and TRBJ1-4, with a possible D match to TRBD1 (5 bases). The CDR3 coding sequence is TGTGCCACCAGCAGAGATCCAGGCAGGGCTGTTGAAAAACTGTTTTTT. Translated, it gives CATSRDPGRAVEKLFF.